The 22 T cell receptor beta chains presented below share a single source sample, sequenced in a study of cytomegalovirus exposure and HLA in healthy donors (dated by TCRdb to 2015 to 2018). The library was obtained by the immunoSEQ multiplex PCR assay. TCRdb limited this immuneACCESS table to in-frame rearrangements with V and J called. A share of clones is missing; checked studies link under half to unresolved V genes, and the rest is unexplained. This sample has over 100,000 clones in its table, and more than 70% of those were observed once. More than 2% of the sample rests with the top ten. Input material: PBMCs. These receptors were collected from a woman aged 18-30 years in good health and CMV-seronegative.

This clone was counted a few times. The chain uses TRBV29-1 and TRBJ2-2; D is perhaps TRBD1 (5 bases). CDR1 and CDR2 (germline): SQVTM, ANQGSEA. The length of the CDR3 is 13 residues. Deletions cut 7 bases from V and 5 bases from J, with 14 bases between. CDR3 sequence (DNA): TGCAGCGCACATATCAGGGTTACCGGGGAGCTGTTTTTT. Amino acid sequence: CSAHIRVTGELFF.

The rearrangement joins TRBV18 to TRBJ2-7, with 7 bases matching TRBD1. Losses at the gene ends were 8 bases for V and 2 bases for J; bases not matched to a gene: 6. Germline assignment: CDR1 KGHSH and CDR2 LQKENI. The CDR3 sequence is 13 residues long. The DNA of the CDR3 is TGTGCCAGCACCCCGGGACAGACCTACGAGCAGTACTTC. The encoded protein is CASTPGQTYEQYF.

The rearrangement links TRBV5-6 to TRBJ2-3, with 16 bases identical to TRBD2. Per the germline V gene, CDR1 is SGHDT and CDR2 is YYEEEE. V was pared by 4 bases and J by 3 bases, with 2 bases of the junction left unmatched. CDR3 length equals 16 residues. The CDR3 spells CASSAGLAGGTDTQYF. The CDR3, as DNA: TGTGCCAGCAGCGCGGGACTAGCGGGGGGGACAGATACGCAGTATTTT.

The chain employs TRBV5-4 and TRBJ2-3; TRBD2 matches 9 bases. The ends lost 7 bases at V and 2 bases at J; junction bases unmatched: 8. Germline-derived CDR1 and CDR2 are SGHNT and YYREEE (reference sequence). The CDR3 totals 15 residues. The CDR3 DNA follows: TGTGCCAGCGCGAGCGGGACTAGCCCCACAGATACGCAGTATTTT. Its translation is CASASGTSPTDTQYF.

The rearrangement links TRBV25-1 to TRBJ1-1; D call uncertain. The CDR3 contains 14 residues. Trimming removed 1 base from V and 6 bases from J, with 12 bases in between. The germline gives CDR1 MGHDK, CDR2 SYGVNS. The CDR3 region has the DNA TGTGCCAGCAGTGAATTGGCGCTAGACGCTGAAGCTTTCTTT. Protein: CASSELALDAEAFF.

The chain recombines TRBV27 with TRBJ1-2; 8 nucleotides line up with TRBD1. Germline CDR1 MNHEY, CDR2 SMNVEV (reference sequence). V trimming: 0 bases; J trimming: 4 bases; junction bases outside the gene matches: 10. CDR3 length: 17 residues. The CDR3 sequence is CASSLSPGGASGYGYTF. The DNA for the CDR3 is TGTGCCAGCAGTTTATCACCAGGGGGCGCTTCGGGCTATGGCTACACCTTC.

The V gene is TRBV7-6, the J gene TRBJ2-3, with TRBD2 identical over 11 bases. The CDR3 contains 15 residues. The J segment lost 6 bases and the V segment lost 5 bases, leaving 7 bases of the junction unmatched. CDR1 and CDR2 (germline): SGHVS, FNYEAQ. The CDR3 sequence is CASSMLAGGRDTQYF. The CDR3 DNA reads TGTGCCAGCAGCATGCTAGCGGGGGGCAGGGATACGCAGTATTTT.

V usage is TRBV29-1 and J usage is TRBJ2-1, with 12 bases aligning to TRBD2. With 7 bases clipped from V and 4 bases from J, the junction kept 5 bases outside the gene matches. Germline V gene data show CDR1 as SQVTM and CDR2 as ANQGSEA. This CDR3 contains 14 residues. CDR3 DNA: TGCAGCGCCAGGACTAGCGGGACATACAATGAGCAGTTCTTC. It specifies CSARTSGTYNEQFF.

The J gene is TRBJ2-6, the V gene TRBV30, with D possibly TRBD2 on 5 matching bases. Trimming removed 4 bases at V and 5 bases at J, with 12 bases between. Germline loops: CDR1 GTSNPN, CDR2 SVGIG (reference sequence). CDR3 length: 14 amino acids. In DNA form, the CDR3 reads TGTGCCTGGATACCTGGGAGCTGGGCCAACGTCCTGACTTTC. Its translation is CAWIPGSWANVLTF.

The chain employs TRBV5-1 and TRBJ2-7, with 7 bases matching TRBD2. This CDR3 has 16 residues. J lost 2 bases, V lost 4 bases, and 12 bases had no gene match. The V gene's germline CDR1 is SGHRS and CDR2 YFSETQ. The CDR3 nucleotides read TGCGCCAGCAGCGGCTCGTGGGGGGGATCACCCTACGAGCAGTACTTC. It encodes CASSGSWGGSPYEQYF.

The chain carries TRBV4-3 and TRBJ2-7; 9 bases align to TRBD1. The trim removed 3 bases at V and 3 bases at J, leaving 6 bases unmatched. The germline gives CDR1 LGHNA, CDR2 YSLEER. The CDR3 covers 15 residues. The CDR3 spells CASSQAGTGYYEQYF. CDR3 in DNA: TGCGCCAGCAGCCAGGCCGGGACAGGGTACTACGAGCAGTACTTC.

J is TRBJ2-7 and V is TRBV27, with 12 nucleotides matching TRBD2. CDR1 MNHEY and CDR2 SMNVEV come from the germline V gene (reference sequence). V gave up 5 bases and J gave up 4 bases; unmatched junction bases: 9. The CDR3 is 16 residues long. This CDR3 is CASSPSGGETTYEQYF. CDR3 nucleotides: TGTGCCAGCAGTCCTAGCGGGGGGGAAACCACTTACGAGCAGTACTTC.

V gene TRBV5-1 combines with J gene TRBJ2-1; D remains ambiguous. V was cut by 2 bases and J by 2 bases, with 5 bases left in between. Germline loops: CDR1 SGHRS, CDR2 YFSETQ. This CDR3 spans 13 amino acids. CDR3 residues: CASSFQTYNEQFF. The DNA of the CDR3 is TGCGCCAGCAGCTTCCAAACCTACAATGAGCAGTTCTTC.

The chain couples TRBV27 to TRBJ2-5, with TRBD2 as a possible D gene (7 bases). Per the germline V gene, CDR1 is MNHEY and CDR2 is SMNVEV (reference sequence). The V and J ends lost 4 bases and 5 bases respectively, with 11 bases between them. The CDR3 covers 13 residues. The CDR3 DNA reads TGTGCCAGCAGTTGGGGGGGCCTTGAGACCCAGTACTTC. Translation gives CASSWGGLETQYF.

This clone was seen just once. J is TRBJ2-3 and V is TRBV18; 12 positions match TRBD1. In germline, CDR1 is KGHSH, CDR2 LQKENI. The CDR3 has 14 residues. V gave up 4 bases and J gave up 6 bases; unmatched junction bases: 2. DNA of the CDR3: TGTGCCAGCTCACTGGGACAGGGGGCCGATACGCAGTATTTT. This sequence encodes CASSLGQGADTQYF.

The chain employs TRBV7-6 and TRBJ1-5; D remains unclear. The V end was cut by 5 bases, the J end by 9 bases, with 14 bases between. Germline-derived CDR1 and CDR2 are SGHVS and FNYEAQ. This CDR3 region has 13 residues. DNA of the CDR3: TGTGCCAGCAGCCCAATGGGGAGTCGGCCCCAGCATTTT. This translates into CASSPMGSRPQHF.

This clone was picked up a small number of times. The chain recombines TRBV2 with TRBJ1-2; no firm D call. Per the germline V gene, CDR1 is SNHLY and CDR2 is FYNNEI. V dropped 7 bases and J dropped 0 bases, with 3 bases sitting between them. This CDR3 contains 11 residues. The CDR3 DNA follows: TGTGCCAGCACTGCTAACTATGGCTACACCTTC. It codes for CASTANYGYTF.

This clone was found a few times. The chain carries TRBV9 and TRBJ2-1; D may be TRBD1 (6 bases). Trimming cost V 0 bases and J 7 bases, with 20 bases left between them. CDR1 SGDLS and CDR2 YYNGEE come from the germline V gene. This CDR3 is 17 amino acids long. The CDR3 DNA reads as TGTGCCAGCAGCGTAGGATGGGTGGGGGACACTCAAAATGAGCAGTTCTTC. Its protein product is CASSVGWVGDTQNEQFF.

The V call is TRBV5-1, the J call TRBJ1-2; perhaps TRBD1 as D (5 bases). This CDR3 is built from 14 residues. Trimming stripped 4 bases from V and 0 bases from J, with 10 bases between. Germline-derived CDR1 and CDR2 are SGHRS and YFSETQ. This CDR3 reads CASSTDSANYGYTF. CDR3 DNA sequence: TGCGCCAGCAGCACCGACAGTGCTAACTATGGCTACACCTTC.

V is TRBV5-1 and J is TRBJ2-7; 11 positions match TRBD1. Germline loops: CDR1 SGHRS, CDR2 YFSETQ. CDR3 length equals 14 residues. Unmatched junction bases numbered 5, after V lost 6 bases and J lost 3 bases. Here the CDR3 DNA reads TGCGCCAGCACCCCCGGGACAGGGGGCTACGAGCAGTACTTC. Translating gives CASTPGTGGYEQYF.

The genes are TRBV5-4 and TRBJ2-7; tentative D call: TRBD2 (6 bases). V was clipped by 6 bases and J by 6 bases, with 16 bases between them. This CDR3 comprises 13 residues. Germline values: CDR1 SGHNT, CDR2 YYREEE (reference sequence). The CDR3 is CASNNDRESEQYF. The CDR3, as DNA: TGTGCCAGCAATAATGACCGGGAGTCCGAGCAGTACTTC.

J is TRBJ2-7 and V is TRBV5-1, with D tentatively TRBD1 (6 bases). Germline V lookup: CDR1 SGHRS, CDR2 YFSETQ. CDR3 length equals 12 residues. V lost 4 bases and J lost 6, with 11 bases in between. CDR3 in DNA: TGCGCCAGCAGCCACAGGGCAACCGAGCAGTACTTC. Its protein is CASSHRATEQYF. Full variable domain (outside the CDR3, taken from reference TRBV5-1 and TRBJ2-7): KAGVTQTPRYLIKTRGQQVTLSCSPISGHRSVSWYQQTPGQGLQFLFEYFSETQRNKGNFPGRFSGRQFSNSRSEMNVSTLELGDSALYLCASSHRATEQYFGPGTRLTVT.